This entry is about one T cell receptor (beta chain). The protocol was immunoSEQ multiplex PCR, while the TCRdb copy is restricted to in-frame clones and leaves out a portion. Here the sample spans approximately 120,000 clones, about four fifths being singletons. V lost 4 bases and J 0 bases, leaving 19 bases between the germline ends. The CDR3 has 18 amino acids. Germline assignment: CDR1 MDHEN and CDR2 SYDVKM. The data derive from a study of blood T cell repertoires in COVID-19. The TCR was taken from a human donor in a cohort sampled during active COVID-19. This chain links TRBV28 with TRBJ2-4; D unresolved. Sequenced sample: peripheral blood. CDR3 nucleotide sequence: TGTGCCAGCAGTTCCACTCCCAGCCAGGTCCTAGCCAAAAACATTCAGTACTTC. Protein product: CASSSTPSQVLAKNIQYF.